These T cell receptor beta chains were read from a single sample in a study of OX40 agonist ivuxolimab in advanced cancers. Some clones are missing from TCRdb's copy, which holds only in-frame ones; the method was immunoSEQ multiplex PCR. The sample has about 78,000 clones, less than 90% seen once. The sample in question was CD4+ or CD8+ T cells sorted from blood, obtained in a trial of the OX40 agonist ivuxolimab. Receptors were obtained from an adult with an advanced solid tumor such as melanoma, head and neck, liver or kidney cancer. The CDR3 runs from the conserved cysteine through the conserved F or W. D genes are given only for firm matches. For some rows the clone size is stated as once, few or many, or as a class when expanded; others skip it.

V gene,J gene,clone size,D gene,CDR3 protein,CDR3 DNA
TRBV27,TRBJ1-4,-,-,CASSWGGNEKLFF,TGTGCCAGCAGCTGGGGGGGTAATGAAAAACTGTTTTTT
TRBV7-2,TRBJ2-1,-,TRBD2,CASSLLPSGSLVGEQFF,TGTGCCAGCAGCCTCCTCCCAAGCGGGAGTTTGGTCGGTGAGCAGTTCTTC
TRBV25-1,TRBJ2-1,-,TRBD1,CASAPYRDRDPNEQFF,TGTGCCAGCGCGCCTTACCGGGACAGGGACCCCAATGAGCAGTTCTTC
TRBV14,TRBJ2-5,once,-,CASSQVGGLPLQETQYF,TGTGCCAGCAGCCAAGTAGGGGGACTACCCCTTCAAGAGACCCAGTACTTC
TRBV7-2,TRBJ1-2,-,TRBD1,CASRPTGGASGYTF,TGTGCCAGCAGGCCCACAGGGGGCGCTTCTGGCTACACCTTC
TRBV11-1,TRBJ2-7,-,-,CASSPGQSSYEQYF,TGTGCCAGCAGCCCCGGGCAAAGCTCCTACGAGCAGTACTTC
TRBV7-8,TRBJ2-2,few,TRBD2,CASSLKGGSGGRYTGELFF,TGTGCCAGCAGCTTAAAAGGAGGTAGCGGGGGGAGATACACCGGGGAGCTGTTTTTT
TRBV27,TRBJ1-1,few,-,CASSIDGMGRRTEAFF,TGTGCCAGCAGCATCGATGGTATGGGGCGCCGAACTGAAGCTTTCTTT
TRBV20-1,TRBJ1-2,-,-,CSASDGYGYTF,TGCAGTGCTAGTGATGGCTATGGCTACACCTTC
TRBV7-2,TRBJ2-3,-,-,CASSAWIDTQYF,TGTGCCAGCAGCGCCTGGATAGATACGCAGTATTTT
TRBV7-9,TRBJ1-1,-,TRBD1,CASSMDRVRTEAFF,TGTGCCAGCAGCATGGACAGGGTCCGGACTGAAGCTTTCTTT